Each of the 2 T cell receptor beta chains below was sequenced from the same sample in a study of shared clonotypes between healthy human individuals. Using immunoSEQ multiplex PCR, the repertoire was profiled, and TCRdb retains in-frame clones only, with some absent. The sample shows under 200,000 clones, 85% to 95% of them seen only once. The sequencing sample was made of naive CD4+ T cells sorted from blood. The subset here: CD45RA+ positively selected. These TCRs come from a woman younger than 45 in good health.

The rearrangement links TRBV7-6 to TRBJ1-3; D is unresolved. V shed 3 bases and J shed 0 bases, with 9 bases lying between them. The germline CDR1 and CDR2 sequences are SGHVS and FNYEAQ. The CDR3 contains 15 residues. The CDR3 DNA reads TGTGCCAGCAGCTTTAGTCAGAGCTCTGGAAACACCATATATTTT. Protein sequence: CASSFSQSSGNTIYF.

This clone occurred once. The chain couples TRBV28 to TRBJ2-1; D is ambiguous. This CDR3 has 15 residues. Germline loops: CDR1 MDHEN, CDR2 SYDVKM. Trimming cost V 1 base and J 2 bases, with 9 bases left between them. The CDR3 loop reads CASSLSSVPYNEQFF. CDR3 nucleotide sequence: TGTGCCAGCAGTTTATCCTCGGTCCCCTACAATGAGCAGTTCTTC.